The rows below give T cell receptor beta chains drawn from one sample of a study of technical replicates of blood from a handful of donors. Here immunoSEQ multiplex PCR was the method, and the copy in TCRdb shows in-frame clones only, minus some. In the table there are roughly 51,000 clones, approximately 92% of which are singletons. Sequences were obtained from PBMCs. The receptors come from a human donor in good health. Some clones in this sample may be carry-over from other donors' samples. The CDR3 runs from the conserved cysteine through the conserved F or W. The order of the fields is CDR3 length, J gene, V gene, D gene, clone size, CDR3 protein, CDR3 DNA. The D gene is left open where the match is weak. Size is stated for part of the rows, as once, few or many counts, or as a class when the clone is expanded.

>13|TRBJ1-4|TRBV30|NA|NA
CAWSTGLGEKLFF
TGTGCCTGGAGCACAGGGTTAGGTGAAAAACTGTTTTTT
>14|TRBJ1-2|TRBV5-1|NA|few
CASSLMNLRDGYTF
TGCGCCAGCAGCTTGATGAACTTGAGGGATGGCTACACCTTC
>16|TRBJ2-3|TRBV9|TRBD2|NA
CASSVGSGGPGGTQYF
TGTGCCAGCAGCGTAGGTAGCGGGGGGCCTGGCGGTACGCAGTATTTT
>14|TRBJ2-5|TRBV5-1|NA|NA
CASRKGSGQETQYF
TGCGCCAGCAGAAAAGGAAGCGGCCAAGAGACCCAGTACTTC
>15|TRBJ1-4|TRBV5-1|TRBD1|NA
CASSLLGQGAEKLFF
TGCGCCAGCAGCTTGCTGGGACAGGGGGCTGAAAAACTGTTTTTT
>14|TRBJ1-4|TRBV27|NA|once
CASSLSLGQEKLFF
TGTGCCAGCAGTTTATCCCTGGGGCAGGAAAAACTGTTTTTT
>15|TRBJ2-3|TRBV13|TRBD1|NA
CASSLQAQGTDTQYF
TGTGCCAGCAGCTTACAGGCACAGGGGACAGATACGCAGTATTTT
>12|TRBJ1-1|TRBV7-9|NA|NA
CASSLSGNEAFF
TGTGCCAGCAGCTTAAGCGGGAATGAAGCTTTCTTT
>13|TRBJ2-5|TRBV7-3|NA|NA
CASSPHQGETQYF
TGTGCCAGCAGCCCGCACCAGGGGGAGACCCAGTACTTC
>15|TRBJ2-6|TRBV21-1|NA|once
CASSVPGCGANVLTF
TGTGCCAGCAGCGTTCCGGGGTGCGGGGCCAACGTCCTGACTTTC
>13|TRBJ2-7|TRBV30|NA|NA
CAWARDTTYEQYF
TGTGCCTGGGCCCGGGACACAACTTACGAGCAGTACTTC
>12|TRBJ1-2|TRBV6-1|NA|NA
CASMEEFYGYTF
TGTGCCAGCATGGAGGAATTCTATGGCTACACCTTC
>17|TRBJ2-2|TRBV19|TRBD2|NA
CASSMGASGTATGELFF
TGTGCCAGTAGTATGGGGGCTAGCGGGACTGCCACCGGGGAGCTGTTTTTT
>16|TRBJ2-6|TRBV7-9|NA|NA
CASSQTTGSGANVLTF
TGTGCCAGCAGCCAAACGACAGGCTCTGGGGCCAACGTCCTGACTTTC
>14|TRBJ1-2|TRBV4-1|NA|NA
CASSQDSGSYGYTF
TGCGCCAGCAGCCAAGATAGCGGGTCCTATGGCTACACCTTC
>19|TRBJ1-6|TRBV6-1|NA|once
CASSDIRGLISSYNSPLHF
TGTGCCAGCAGTGATATTAGGGGACTAATTAGCTCCTATAATTCACCCCTCCACTTT
>12|TRBJ2-5|TRBV27|NA|NA
CASRKRQETQYF
TGTGCCAGCAGGAAGAGACAAGAGACCCAGTACTTC
>15|TRBJ1-3|TRBV7-2|NA|NA
CASSLGSGAGNTIYF
TGTGCCAGCAGCTTAGGTTCAGGGGCCGGAAACACCATATATTTT
>14|TRBJ1-1|TRBV19|NA|NA
CASSIVHPNTEAFF
TGTGCCAGTAGTATAGTACACCCGAACACTGAAGCTTTCTTT
>15|TRBJ2-7|TRBV10-3|TRBD1|NA
CAISESRGPTYEQYF
TGTGCCATCAGTGAGTCGAGGGGGCCCACCTACGAGCAGTACTTC
>15|TRBJ1-1|TRBV27|NA|NA
CASSVHRDLGAEAFF
TGTGCCAGCAGTGTACACAGGGATCTGGGGGCTGAAGCTTTCTTT
>17|TRBJ2-5|TRBV4-3|TRBD1|NA
CASSQLAGTGGVETQYF
TGCGCCAGCAGCCAGCTTGCCGGGACAGGGGGTGTGGAGACCCAGTACTTC
>13|TRBJ2-5|TRBV18|TRBD1|once
CASSLGQQETQYF
TGTGCCAGCTCACTGGGACAGCAAGAGACCCAGTACTTC
>16|TRBJ2-7|TRBV15|TRBD2|once
CATSRDPGLAGGEQYF
TGTGCCACCAGCAGAGATCCGGGACTAGCGGGAGGCGAGCAGTACTTC
>13|TRBJ2-3|TRBV18|NA|once
CASSRLPADTQYF
TGTGCCAGCTCACGACTACCTGCCGATACGCAGTATTTT
>12|TRBJ2-7|TRBV6-5|NA|NA
CASSQGSNEQYF
TGTGCCAGCAGTCAGGGGTCCAACGAGCAGTACTTC
>14|TRBJ1-1|TRBV18|TRBD1|NA
CASSRDRGNTEAFF
TGTGCCAGCTCCAGGGACAGGGGAAACACTGAAGCTTTCTTT
>13|TRBJ1-3|TRBV2|NA|NA
CASSEQLGNTIYF
TGTGCCAGCAGTGAACAGTTGGGAAACACCATATATTTT
>11|TRBJ2-7|TRBV5-1|NA|NA
CASSLYYEQYF
TGCGCCAGCAGCCTGTACTACGAGCAGTACTTC
>14|TRBJ1-2|TRBV6-1|NA|few
CASSGGDASDGYTF
TGTGCCAGCAGTGGGGGGGACGCAAGTGACGGCTACACCTTC
>14|TRBJ2-3|TRBV7-8|NA|NA
CASSLSAGTDTQYF
TGTGCCAGCAGTCTATCGGCGGGCACAGATACGCAGTATTTT
>15|TRBJ2-2|TRBV6-5|TRBD2|NA
CASSPGTSDTGELFF
TGTGCCAGCAGCCCCGGGACTAGCGACACCGGGGAGCTGTTTTTT
>16|TRBJ2-7|TRBV4-1|TRBD1|NA
CASSQTTGTGVNEQYF
TGCGCCAGCAGCCAGACCACCGGGACAGGGGTGAACGAGCAGTACTTC
>10|TRBJ2-3|TRBV2|NA|NA
CASSGDTQYF
TGTGCCAGCAGCGGGGATACGCAGTATTTT
>15|TRBJ1-1|TRBV10-3|TRBD1|once
CAISLGTGGNTEAFF
TGTGCCATCAGTCTCGGGACAGGGGGGAACACTGAAGCTTTCTTT
>17|TRBJ2-3|TRBV7-9|TRBD2|NA
CASSFGMGLAGTDTQYF
TGTGCCAGCAGCTTCGGGATGGGTCTAGCGGGGACAGATACGCAGTATTTT
>12|TRBJ2-5|TRBV7-6|NA|NA
CASSLTEETQYF
TGTGCCAGCAGCTTGACAGAAGAGACCCAGTACTTC
>14|TRBJ2-5|TRBV9|TRBD1|NA
CASSVATGGETQYF
TGTGCCAGCAGCGTAGCTACAGGGGGGGAGACCCAGTACTTC
>14|TRBJ2-7|TRBV5-1|TRBD2|large
CASSSAGGYHEQYF
TGCGCCAGCAGTTCAGCGGGGGGATATCACGAGCAGTACTTC
>18|TRBJ1-5|TRBV6-1|TRBD1|NA
CASSEQRQGVIGNQPQHF
TGTGCCAGCAGTGAACAGAGACAGGGGGTTATCGGGAATCAGCCCCAGCATTTT